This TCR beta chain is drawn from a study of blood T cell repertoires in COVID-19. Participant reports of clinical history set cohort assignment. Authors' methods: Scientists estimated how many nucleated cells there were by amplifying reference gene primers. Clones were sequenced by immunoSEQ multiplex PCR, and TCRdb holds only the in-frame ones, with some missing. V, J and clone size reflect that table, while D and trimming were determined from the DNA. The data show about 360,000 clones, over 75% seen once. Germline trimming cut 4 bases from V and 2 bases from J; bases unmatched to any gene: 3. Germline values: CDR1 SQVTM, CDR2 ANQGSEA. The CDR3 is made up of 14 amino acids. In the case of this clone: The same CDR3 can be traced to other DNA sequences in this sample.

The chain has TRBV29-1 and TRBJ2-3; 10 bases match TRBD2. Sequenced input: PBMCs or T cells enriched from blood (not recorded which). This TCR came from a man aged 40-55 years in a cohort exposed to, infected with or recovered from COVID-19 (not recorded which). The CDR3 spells CSVATSGNTDTQYF. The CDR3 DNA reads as TGCAGCGTTGCTACTAGCGGGAACACAGATACGCAGTATTTT.